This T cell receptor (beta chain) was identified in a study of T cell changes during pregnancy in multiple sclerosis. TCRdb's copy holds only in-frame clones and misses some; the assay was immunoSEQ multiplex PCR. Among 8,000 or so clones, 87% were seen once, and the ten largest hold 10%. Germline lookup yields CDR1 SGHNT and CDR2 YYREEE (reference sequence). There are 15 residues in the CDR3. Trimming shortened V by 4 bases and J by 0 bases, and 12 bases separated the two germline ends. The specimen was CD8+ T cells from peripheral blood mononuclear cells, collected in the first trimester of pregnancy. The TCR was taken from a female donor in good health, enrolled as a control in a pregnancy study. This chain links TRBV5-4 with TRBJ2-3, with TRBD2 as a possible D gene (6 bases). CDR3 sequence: CASSPGGASTDTQYF. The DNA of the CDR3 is TGTGCCAGCAGCCCCGGCGGGGCTAGCACAGATACGCAGTATTTT. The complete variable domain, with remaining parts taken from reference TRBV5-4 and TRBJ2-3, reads ETGVTQSPTHLIKTRGQQVTLRCSSQSGHNTVSWYQQALGQGPQFIFQYYREEENGRGNFPPRFSGLQFPNYSSELNVNALELDDSALYLCASSPGGASTDTQYFGPGTRLTVL.